This T cell receptor beta chain emerged from a study of cytomegalovirus exposure and HLA in healthy donors. Trimming removed 2 bases from V and 2 bases from J; junction bases left unmatched: 3. CDR3 length equals 16 residues. Germline CDR1 is SGHVS and CDR2 is FNYEAQ. This clone was picked up a small number of times. Its antigen remains unknown. General study points: It was shown in a later analysis that HLA-associated TCR beta chains were more clonally expanded than other, equally common chains. As confirmed in vitro, a few CMV-associated chains were specific for CMV antigens.

60 Vbeta and 13 Jbeta primers were used in PCR. Assay: immunoSEQ multiplex PCR; the TCRdb copy retains only in-frame clones and omits some. Counted here are approximately 120,000 clones, roughly 71% occurring once; the ten biggest clones make up around 3.9%. Material: PBMCs. The chain is built from TRBV7-6 and TRBJ1-4; 9 nucleotides agree with TRBD1. The TCR originated in a woman aged 45-65 years in good health and CMV-seropositive. The CDR3 sequence is CASSLKQGATNEKLFF. The CDR3 DNA reads as TGTGCCAGCAGCTTAAAACAGGGGGCCACTAATGAAAAACTGTTTTTT.